The sample holds a few counts of the clone carrying this T cell receptor beta chain. Its matching antigen is unknown. This sample is part of a study of blood T cells in healthy people across ages. General study findings and limits: Considered underestimates were the diversity estimates obtained from one million T cells.

Each sample gave at least 6.5 million isolated PBMCs. Using a J-beta primer mix together with a sample-barcoded 5' primer, a second PCR was run for roughly 6 to 12 cycles. Each CDR3 protein gets one entry after TCRdb re-called the 5' RACE reads with MiXCR. The sample lists approximately 780,000 distinct CDR3 sequences, under 30% occurring once. The data were also submitted as part of a second study, on T cells of mothers and their children. As that study records: Per 15 ul, 1.5 ug of RNA was used, with all extracted RNA going into cDNA synthesis. The overlap seen between related mothers and children slightly exceeded that of unrelated pairs, though not significantly.

The TCR originated in a boy aged 5-17 years in good health. Sequencing was carried out using blood.

The chain's CDR3 is CASSNRAGGYNEQFF. Here the CDR3 DNA reads TGTGCCAGCAGTAACAGGGCCGGGGGCTACAATGAGCAGTTCTTC. The rearrangement uses TRBV12-3 or TRBV12-4 and TRBJ2-1; tentatively, D is TRBD1 or TRBD2 (6 bases each). The CDR3 runs 15 residues. V was clipped by 5 bases and J by 3 bases, with 14 bases between them.